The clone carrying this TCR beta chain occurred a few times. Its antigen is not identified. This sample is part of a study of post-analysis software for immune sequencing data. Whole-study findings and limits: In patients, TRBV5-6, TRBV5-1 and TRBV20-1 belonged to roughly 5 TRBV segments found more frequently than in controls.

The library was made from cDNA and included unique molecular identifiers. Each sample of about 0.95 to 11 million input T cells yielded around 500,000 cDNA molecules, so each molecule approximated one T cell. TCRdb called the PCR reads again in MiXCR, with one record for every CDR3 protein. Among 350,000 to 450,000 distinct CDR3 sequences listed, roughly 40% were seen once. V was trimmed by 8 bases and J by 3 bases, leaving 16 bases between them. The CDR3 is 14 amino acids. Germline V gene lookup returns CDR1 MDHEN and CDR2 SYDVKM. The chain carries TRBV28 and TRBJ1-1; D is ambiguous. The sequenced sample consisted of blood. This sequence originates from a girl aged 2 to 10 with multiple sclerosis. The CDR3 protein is CASQNRGMYTEAFF. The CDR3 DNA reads TGTGCCAGCCAGAACCGCGGGATGTACACTGAAGCTTTCTTT.